This TCR beta chain is drawn from a study of blood T cell repertoires in COVID-19. The CDR3 runs to 15 residues. Germline lookup yields CDR1 LGHDT and CDR2 YNNKEL (reference sequence). V lost 1 base, J lost 0 bases, and 7 bases lay in between. Measured with immunoSEQ multiplex PCR; TCRdb has only the in-frame clones, and not every one. In the table there are more than 100,000 clones, approximately 90% of which are singletons. The TCR was taken from a man in his forties with acute or convalescent COVID-19. Sample: peripheral blood. The J gene is TRBJ1-3, the V gene TRBV3-1 (or the pseudogene TRBV3-2); D not resolved. The CDR3 loop is CASSQGRGSGNTIYF. CDR3 DNA: TGTGCCAGCAGCCAAGGACGAGGCTCTGGAAACACCATATATTTT.